The 29 T cell receptor beta chains below were found in one sample sequenced in a study of cytomegalovirus exposure and HLA in healthy donors. PCR amplification relied on 60 Vbeta primers (plus 13 Jbeta primers). Only in-frame clones appear in the TCRdb table, and some are missing; sequencing was by immunoSEQ multiplex PCR. The table includes some 160,000 clones, 60% to 85% detected once. Sequencing used PBMCs. These receptors were taken from a man aged 45-65 years in good health and CMV-seropositive.

The chain has TRBV19 and TRBJ1-4, with D tentatively TRBD1 (5 bases). This CDR3 comprises 13 residues. The germline V gene has CDR1 LNHDA and CDR2 SQIVND (reference sequence). V was trimmed by 8 bases and J by 5 bases, leaving 12 bases between them. CDR3 loop: CASRGELNEKLFF. CDR3 in DNA: TGTGCCAGTCGGGGGGAATTGAATGAAAAACTGTTTTTT.

The gene calls are TRBV30 and TRBJ1-4; D gene uncertain. CDR1 GTSNPN and CDR2 SVGIG come from the germline V gene (reference sequence). Trimming took off 8 bases at V and 5 bases at J, with 15 bases between the two ends. The CDR3 has 13 residues. The CDR3 bases are TGTGCCGGACGGCGGGGAGGAAATGAAAAACTGTTTTTT. It yields the protein CAGRRGGNEKLFF.

The CDR3: CASRPPGGPTDTQYF. The CDR3 DNA follows: TGTGCCAGCAGACCCCCGGGGGGCCCCACAGATACGCAGTATTTT. V is TRBV6-1 and J is TRBJ2-3, with a possible D match to TRBD2 (7 bases). This CDR3 has 15 residues. Germline loops: CDR1 MNHNS, CDR2 SASEGT. Trimming shortened V by 6 bases and J by 2 bases, and 15 bases separated the two germline ends.

This clone was counted only a few times. This chain links TRBV2 with TRBJ2-5, with 15 bases that match TRBD2. Germline V gives CDR1 SNHLY, CDR2 FYNNEI. V was pared by 6 bases and J by 4 bases, with 15 bases of the junction left unmatched. CDR3 length equals 19 residues. CDR3 protein: CASRALLGLAGGRGETQYF. The CDR3 DNA is TGTGCCAGCAGAGCACTTCTAGGACTAGCGGGGGGGCGGGGAGAGACCCAGTACTTC.

This chain connects TRBV12-5 to TRBJ2-2; D uncertain. The CDR3 runs to 15 residues. Looked up from germline, CDR1 is LGHNT and CDR2 is FRNRAP. Trimming removed 0 bases at V and 8 bases at J, with 13 bases between. The CDR3 loop is CASGLVDRVWGELFF. The CDR3 DNA reads TGTGCTAGTGGTTTGGTAGACCGGGTATGGGGGGAGCTGTTTTTT.

This clone has more than one count but fewer than ten. The genes are TRBV4-3 and TRBJ1-4, with 8 bases matching TRBD1. Looked up from germline, CDR1 is LGHNA and CDR2 is YSLEER. CDR3 length: 15 residues. The V gene end was trimmed by 5 bases and the J gene end by 4 bases; junction bases not matched to a gene: 6. CDR3 sequence (DNA): TGCGCCAGCAGCAAGCAGGGGGCAGGTAATGAAAAACTGTTTTTT. As protein: CASSKQGAGNEKLFF.

This clone was counted only a few times. The chain carries TRBV7-3 and TRBJ2-7, with D maybe TRBD2 (5 bases). The CDR3 extends over 17 amino acids. Germline values: CDR1 SGHTA, CDR2 FQGTGA. V lost 5 bases and J 7 bases, leaving 27 bases between the germline ends. As DNA, the CDR3 is TGTGCCAGCAGCCCTCAACCGGACTTTTCCCACCCGCGGGAGCAGTACTTC. Translated: CASSPQPDFSHPREQYF.

The chain recombines TRBV21-1 with TRBJ1-6; the table assigns TRBD1, which was not confirmed against the DNA. TRBV21-1 is annotated as a pseudogene. This CDR3 contains 22 residues. In nucleotides, the CDR3 is TGTGCCAGCAGCAAGTTACGCTCTGATTCAGATGATCGCAGCTCCTATAATTCACCCCTCCACTTT. It encodes CASSKLRSDSDDRSSYNSPLHF.

The J gene is TRBJ1-5, the V gene TRBV29-1; D unresolved. Trimming stripped 1 base from V and 5 bases from J, with 9 bases between. This CDR3 has 13 amino acids. CDR1 and CDR2 from the germline V gene are SQVTM and ANQGSEA. CDR3 coding DNA: TGCAGCGTTGAAGTAGCCATGGATCAGCCCCAGCATTTT. The encoded protein is CSVEVAMDQPQHF.

The chain employs TRBV5-4 and TRBJ1-1, with a weak D call TRBD1 (5 bases). The ends were cut back, 4 bases at V and 4 bases at J, with 14 bases in the middle. This CDR3 spans 14 amino acids. Looked up from germline, CDR1 is SGHNT and CDR2 is YYREEE (reference sequence). The CDR3 DNA reads as TGTGCCAGCAGCCCCCACCCGACAGTCACTGAAGCTTTCTTT. Its protein is CASSPHPTVTEAFF. The full variable domain, in which reference TRBV5-4 and TRBJ1-1 provide the parts outside the CDR3, is ETGVTQSPTHLIKTRGQQVTLRCSSQSGHNTVSWYQQALGQGPQFIFQYYREEENGRGNFPPRFSGLQFPNYSSELNVNALELDDSALYLCASSPHPTVTEAFFGQGTRLTVV.

This clone was observed once. The CDR3 reads CATSRGDRVFGYTF. DNA of the CDR3: TGTGCCACCAGCAGAGGGGACAGGGTCTTTGGCTACACCTTC. The genes are TRBV15 and TRBJ1-2; 9 bases align to TRBD1. Germline V CDR1 and CDR2: LNHNV, YYDKDF (reference sequence). Trimming took 1 base from V and 7 from J; bases not matched to a gene: 4. The CDR3 sequence is 14 residues long.

The chain uses TRBV14 and TRBJ2-7; D not resolved. CDR1 and CDR2 (germline): SGHDN, FVKESK. Trimming shortened V by 5 bases and J by 1 base, and 6 bases separated the two germline ends. CDR3 size: 12 residues. In DNA, the CDR3 is TGTGCCAGCAGCTTCGCGTCCTACGAGCAGTACTTC. Its translation: CASSFASYEQYF. The full variable domain, in which reference TRBV14 and TRBJ2-7 provide the parts outside the CDR3, is EAGVTQFPSHSVIEKGQTVTLRCDPISGHDNLYWYRRVMGKEIKFLLHFVKESKQDESGMPNNRFLAERTGGTYSTLKVQPAELEDSGVYFCASSFASYEQYFGPGTRLTVT.

This clone was recorded once. The chain uses TRBV9 and TRBJ1-4, with 7 nucleotides matching TRBD1. V was pared by 0 bases and J by 7 bases, with 3 bases of the junction left unmatched. From germline, CDR1 is SGDLS and CDR2 YYNGEE. This CDR3 contains 14 residues. The CDR3 reads CASSVAGGPEKLFF. CDR3 in DNA: TGTGCCAGCAGCGTAGCAGGGGGTCCTGAAAAACTGTTTTTT.

This CDR3 reads CASSDSGSHYEQYF. CDR3 coding DNA: TGCGCCAGCAGTGATTCCGGGTCCCACTACGAGCAGTACTTC. The chain couples TRBV10-2 to TRBJ2-7, with D hard to call. Germline values: CDR1 WSHSY, CDR2 SAAADI. V lost 3 bases, J lost 3 bases, and 12 bases lay in between. CDR3 length: 14 residues.

The gene calls are TRBV6-5 and TRBJ2-2; D is unclear. Looked up from germline, CDR1 is MNHEY and CDR2 is SVGAGI. The CDR3 covers 14 residues. The V end lost 6 bases, the J end lost 7 bases, and 15 bases lay between the germline ends. This CDR3 reads CASRTGGSGGELFF. The CDR3, as DNA: TGTGCCAGCAGGACCGGCGGCTCCGGCGGGGAGCTGTTTTTT.

The V call is TRBV18, the J call TRBJ1-5, with D uncertain. This CDR3 contains 15 residues. Germline CDR1 KGHSH, CDR2 LQKENI. V lost 3 bases, J lost 3 bases, and 12 bases lay in between. The CDR3 here is CASSPRQALNQPQHF. The DNA for the CDR3 is TGTGCCAGCTCACCTCGCCAGGCTCTCAATCAGCCCCAGCATTTT.

The chain recombines TRBV5-1 with TRBJ1-6, with 8 bases identical to TRBD1. V shed 2 bases and J 10 bases; nucleotides not matched to a gene: 8. This CDR3 is built from 15 residues. The germline CDR1 and CDR2 sequences are SGHRS and YFSETQ. CDR3 nucleotide sequence: TGCGCCAGCAGCTTCATCGACAGGGGCGCATCACCCCTCCACTTT. Translated, it gives CASSFIDRGASPLHF.

The chain uses TRBV2 and TRBJ2-3; D uncertain. V was pared by 1 base and J by 0 bases, with 5 bases between. Germline CDR1 reads SNHLY; CDR2 reads FYNNEI. The CDR3 spans 14 residues. In DNA, the CDR3 is TGTGCCAGCAGTGAAGGGCAGAGCACAGATACGCAGTATTTT. This encodes CASSEGQSTDTQYF.

The chain is built from TRBV4-3 and TRBJ2-3; TRBD2 matches at 10 bases. Germline CDR1 LGHNA, CDR2 YSLEER. The V segment lost 0 bases and the J segment 2 bases; nucleotides outside the gene matches: 5. The CDR3 length is 17 residues. CDR3 nucleotide sequence: TGCGCCAGCAGCCAAGATCCTAGCGGGGGTGCCACAGATACGCAGTATTTT. Translating gives CASSQDPSGGATDTQYF.

The chain couples TRBV7-9 to TRBJ1-6; 7 positions match TRBD1. Germline assignment: CDR1 SEHNR and CDR2 FQNEAQ (reference sequence). The J segment lost 9 bases and the V segment lost 1 base, leaving 6 bases of the junction unmatched. The CDR3 is made up of 15 amino acids. The chain's CDR3 is CASSLVRDSLSPLHF. CDR3 DNA sequence: TGTGCCAGCAGCTTAGTCCGGGACAGCCTTTCACCCCTCCACTTT.

This clone was seen a handful of times. CDR3 amino acids: CASSLSGANYGYTF. CDR3 nucleotides: TGCGCCAGCAGCTTGTCAGGGGCTAACTATGGCTACACCTTC. The chain couples TRBV5-1 to TRBJ1-2, with D possibly TRBD1 on 6 matching bases. CDR1 is SGHRS and CDR2 is YFSETQ in the germline V gene. The CDR3 covers 14 residues. Trimming cost V 1 base and J 0 bases, with 7 bases left between them.

The chain combines TRBV10-3 with TRBJ1-6, with D possibly being TRBD1 (6 bases). Deletions cut 0 bases from V and 5 bases from J, with 11 bases between. CDR3 length: 16 amino acids. Germline loops: CDR1 ENHRY, CDR2 SYGVKD. Written as DNA, the CDR3 is TGTGCCATCAGTGAGTCAGGTGGGGGCGATAATTCACCCCTCCACTTT. The encoded protein is CAISESGGGDNSPLHF.

The chain has TRBV10-2 and TRBJ2-5; possibly TRBD2 for D (5 bases). V shed 6 bases and J shed 4 bases, with 12 bases lying between them. Germline CDR1 WSHSY, CDR2 SAAADI. The CDR3 length is 13 residues. In DNA form, the CDR3 reads TGCGCCAGCAGCCCCGGACGGGGAGAGACCCAGTACTTC. It translates to CASSPGRGETQYF.

The chain combines TRBV4-2 with TRBJ1-4; D is perhaps TRBD1 (6 bases). V lost 1 base, J lost 5 bases, and 8 bases lay in between. Germline V gene data show CDR1 as LGHNA and CDR2 as YNFKEQ. The CDR3 contains 14 residues. CDR3 sequence: CASSQAGANEKLFF. Written as DNA, the CDR3 is TGTGCCAGCAGCCAAGCAGGGGCCAATGAAAAACTGTTTTTT.

This clone was detected once. The chain recombines TRBV5-1 with TRBJ2-7, with TRBD2 matching 9 bases. J gave up 6 bases and V 2 bases, and 18 bases lay outside the gene matches. The germline V gene encodes CDR1 SGHRS and CDR2 YFSETQ. The CDR3 contains 18 residues. CDR3 residues: CASSFSPQPAGLASEQYF. DNA of the CDR3: TGCGCCAGCAGCTTTTCACCCCAGCCTGCGGGACTAGCATCCGAGCAGTACTTC. The entire variable domain, with the rest obtained from reference TRBV5-1 and TRBJ2-7, is as follows: KAGVTQTPRYLIKTRGQQVTLSCSPISGHRSVSWYQQTPGQGLQFLFEYFSETQRNKGNFPGRFSGRQFSNSRSEMNVSTLELGDSALYLCASSFSPQPAGLASEQYFGPGTRLTVT.

This rearrangement joins TRBV5-1 to TRBJ1-5, with D unclear. This CDR3 contains 15 residues. Trimming took 0 bases from V and 1 from J, leaving 8 bases between them. The germline gives CDR1 SGHRS, CDR2 YFSETQ. CDR3 DNA sequence: TGCGCCAGCAGCTTGGGGCAGGCGAGCAATCAGCCCCAGCATTTT. It specifies CASSLGQASNQPQHF.

This clone was found once. The CDR3 DNA sequence: TGCGCCAGCAGCACTAGCGGGGGGAGTGGGGATACGCAGTATTTT. Its translation is CASSTSGGSGDTQYF. The chain recombines TRBV4-3 with TRBJ2-3, with 12 positions matching TRBD2. CDR1 and CDR2 (germline): LGHNA, YSLEER. The CDR3 has 15 residues. The J segment lost 6 bases and the V segment lost 5 bases, leaving 6 bases of the junction unmatched.

The chain is built from TRBV9 and TRBJ1-4; D gene unclear. V was clipped by 1 base and J by 4 bases, with 8 bases between them. This CDR3 has 14 residues. From germline, CDR1 is SGDLS and CDR2 YYNGEE. The CDR3 reads CASSVPGSNEKLFF. The CDR3 nucleotides read TGTGCCAGCAGCGTACCGGGGAGTAATGAAAAACTGTTTTTT.

The chain uses TRBV4-3 and TRBJ2-7, with 7 bases identical to TRBD1. This CDR3 has 17 amino acids. The junction had 10 bases not matched to a gene; V was cut back by 0 bases and J by 2 bases. The germline gives CDR1 LGHNA, CDR2 YSLEER. CDR3 sequence reads: CASSQESMGTVPYEQYF. The CDR3 coding sequence is TGCGCCAGCAGCCAAGAGTCTATGGGGACAGTTCCCTACGAGCAGTACTTC.